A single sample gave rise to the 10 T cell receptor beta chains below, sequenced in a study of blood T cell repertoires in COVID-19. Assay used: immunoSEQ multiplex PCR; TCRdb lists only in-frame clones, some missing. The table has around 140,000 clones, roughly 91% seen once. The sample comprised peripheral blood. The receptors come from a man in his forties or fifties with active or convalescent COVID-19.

The CDR3 region has the DNA TGTGCCAGCAGCTTAACATCTTCACCCCTCCACTTT. Encoded protein: CASSLTSSPLHF. The chain has TRBV7-2 and TRBJ1-6, with D hard to call. V was trimmed by 2 bases and J by 9 bases, leaving 5 bases between them. This CDR3 has 12 amino acids. Per germline, CDR1 SGHTA and CDR2 FQGNSA.

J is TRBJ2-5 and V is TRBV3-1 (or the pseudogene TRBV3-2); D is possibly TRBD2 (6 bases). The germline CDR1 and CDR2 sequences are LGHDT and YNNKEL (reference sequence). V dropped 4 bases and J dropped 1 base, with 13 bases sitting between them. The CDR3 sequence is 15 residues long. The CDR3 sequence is CASSPRDGLQETQYF. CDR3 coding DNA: TGTGCCAGCAGCCCGCGGGACGGCCTCCAAGAGACCCAGTACTTC.

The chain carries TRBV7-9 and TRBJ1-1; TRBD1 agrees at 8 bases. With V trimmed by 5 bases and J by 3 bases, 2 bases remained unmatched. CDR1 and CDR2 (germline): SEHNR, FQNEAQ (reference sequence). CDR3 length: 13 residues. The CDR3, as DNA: TGTGCCAGCAGCAAGACAGGGGACACTGAAGCTTTCTTT. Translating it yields CASSKTGDTEAFF.

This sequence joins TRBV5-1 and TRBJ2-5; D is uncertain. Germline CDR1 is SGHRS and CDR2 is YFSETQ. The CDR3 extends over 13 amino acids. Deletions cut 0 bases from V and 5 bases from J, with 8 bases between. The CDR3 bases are TGCGCCAGCAGCTTGGCATTGTCCGAGACCCAGTACTTC. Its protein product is CASSLALSETQYF.

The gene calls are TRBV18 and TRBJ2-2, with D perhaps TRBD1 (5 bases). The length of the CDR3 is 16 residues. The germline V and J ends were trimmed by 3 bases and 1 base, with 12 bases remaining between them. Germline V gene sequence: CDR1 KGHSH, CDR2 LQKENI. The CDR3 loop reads CASSPRSGMNTGELFF. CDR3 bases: TGTGCCAGCTCACCCCGATCAGGGATGAACACCGGGGAGCTGTTTTTT.

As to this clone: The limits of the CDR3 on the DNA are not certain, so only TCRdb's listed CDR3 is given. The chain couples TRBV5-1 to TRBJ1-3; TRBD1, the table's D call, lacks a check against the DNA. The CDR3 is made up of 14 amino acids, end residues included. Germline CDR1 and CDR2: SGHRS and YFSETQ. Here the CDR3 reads CASSVGQGIRVPDF.

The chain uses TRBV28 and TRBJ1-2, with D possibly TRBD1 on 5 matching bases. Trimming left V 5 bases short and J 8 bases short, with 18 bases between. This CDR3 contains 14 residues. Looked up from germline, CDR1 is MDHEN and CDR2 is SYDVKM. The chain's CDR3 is CASSLGFVGPGYTF. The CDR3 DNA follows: TGTGCCAGCAGTCTAGGGTTTGTGGGGCCCGGCTACACCTTC.

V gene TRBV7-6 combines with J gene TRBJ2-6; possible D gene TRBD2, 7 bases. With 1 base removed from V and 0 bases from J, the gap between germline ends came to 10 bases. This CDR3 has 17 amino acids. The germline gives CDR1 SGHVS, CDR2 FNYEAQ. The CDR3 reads CASSLGGGDSGANVLTF. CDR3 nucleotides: TGTGCCAGCAGCTTAGGCGGGGGCGACTCTGGGGCCAACGTCCTGACTTTC.

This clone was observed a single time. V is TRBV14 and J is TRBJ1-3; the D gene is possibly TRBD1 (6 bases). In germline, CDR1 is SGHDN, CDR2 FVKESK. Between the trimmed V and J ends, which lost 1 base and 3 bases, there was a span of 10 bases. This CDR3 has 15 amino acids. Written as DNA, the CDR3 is TGTGCCAGCAGCCAAGCTACAGGGTTTGGAAACACCATATATTTT. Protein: CASSQATGFGNTIYF.

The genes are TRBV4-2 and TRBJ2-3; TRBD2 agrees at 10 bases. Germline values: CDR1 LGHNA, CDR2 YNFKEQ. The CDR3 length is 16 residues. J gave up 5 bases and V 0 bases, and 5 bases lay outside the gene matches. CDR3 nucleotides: TGTGCCAGCAGCCAAGATGGAGCGGGGGGGCGAGATACGCAGTATTTT. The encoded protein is CASSQDGAGGRDTQYF.